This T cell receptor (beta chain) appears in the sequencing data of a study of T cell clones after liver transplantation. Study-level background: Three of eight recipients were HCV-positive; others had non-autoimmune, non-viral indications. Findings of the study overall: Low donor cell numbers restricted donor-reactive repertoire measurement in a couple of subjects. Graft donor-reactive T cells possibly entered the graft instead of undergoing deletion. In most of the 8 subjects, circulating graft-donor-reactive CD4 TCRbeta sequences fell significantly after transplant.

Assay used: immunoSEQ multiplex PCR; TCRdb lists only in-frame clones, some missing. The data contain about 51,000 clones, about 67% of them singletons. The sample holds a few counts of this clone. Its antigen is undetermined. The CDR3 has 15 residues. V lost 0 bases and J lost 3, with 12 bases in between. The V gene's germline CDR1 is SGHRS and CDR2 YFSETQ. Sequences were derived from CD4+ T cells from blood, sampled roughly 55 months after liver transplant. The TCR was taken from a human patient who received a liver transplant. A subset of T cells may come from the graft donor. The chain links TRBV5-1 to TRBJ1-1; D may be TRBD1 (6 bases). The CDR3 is CASSLVGGGDTEAFF. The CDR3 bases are TGCGCCAGCAGCTTGGTAGGGGGAGGAGACACTGAAGCTTTCTTT.